The rows below give T cell receptor beta chains drawn from one sample of a study of T cells in localized non-small cell lung cancer. The table came from immunoSEQ multiplex PCR; TCRdb's copy has only in-frame clones and leaves some out. This repertoire shows tens of thousands of clones, approximately 87% found once; its top ten account for roughly 1.9%. The sequenced sample was peripheral blood, obtained before any cancer treatment. The source is a woman aged 40-70 years with stage I lung adenocarcinoma. Each CDR3 is given with its conserved first and last residue. The D gene is left open where the match is weak. The size of a clone is reported for some rows only, either as once, few or many, or as a class for expanded clones.

TRBJ1-2,NA,NA,TRBV7-2,TGTGCCAGCAGCTTCGATCTTGGGAGTTATGGCTACACCTTC,CASSFDLGSYGYTF
TRBJ2-2,NA,TRBD1,TRBV12-5,TGTGCTAGTGGTTTGAAACAGGGGGACATAAACACCGGGGAGCTGTTTTTT,CASGLKQGDINTGELFF
TRBJ1-1,NA,NA,TRBV4-2,TGTGCCAGCAGCCAAGATTTCGGCTTTTTGAACACTGAAGCTTTCTTT,CASSQDFGFLNTEAFF
TRBJ1-1,NA,NA,TRBV6-1,TGTGCCAGCAGAGGCAGCGTGAACACTGAAGCTTTCTTT,CASRGSVNTEAFF
TRBJ2-3,NA,NA,TRBV27,TGTGCCAGCAGTACCCCGGGCGATACGCAGTATTTT,CASSTPGDTQYF
TRBJ1-5,NA,NA,TRBV30,TGTGCCTGGAGTGCAGGGGTCAACCAGCCCCAGCATTTT,CAWSAGVNQPQHF
TRBJ2-6,NA,NA,TRBV28,TGTGCCAGCAGTTTGTATCCAGCCTCTGGGGCCAACGTCCTGACTTTC,CASSLYPASGANVLTF
TRBJ1-4,NA,NA,TRBV6-6,TGTGCCAGCAGTTACTCAGGGGTAGAGGCTAATGAAAAACTGTTTTTT,CASSYSGVEANEKLFF
TRBJ1-2,few,NA,TRBV4-2,TGTGCCAGCAGCCCCCGACCCGACCGATTGGGTGGCTACACCTTC,CASSPRPDRLGGYTF
TRBJ1-5,NA,NA,TRBV4-1,TGCGCCAGCAGCCAAGATCATGGACAGCCCCAGCATTTT,CASSQDHGQPQHF
TRBJ2-7,NA,NA,TRBV6-5,TGTGCCAGCAGTTACGCAGGGGACTACGAGCAGTACTTC,CASSYAGDYEQYF
TRBJ2-2,NA,TRBD2,TRBV7-3,TGTGCCAGCAGCTTGAGACATACGACTAGCGGCAGGGGCACCGGGGAGCTGTTTTTT,CASSLRHTTSGRGTGELFF
TRBJ2-2,NA,NA,TRBV5-1,TGCGCCAGCAGCTTGGTTCCGGGAGCCTCGAGCACCGGGGAGCTGTTTTTT,CASSLVPGASSTGELFF
TRBJ2-4,NA,NA,TRBV7-2,TGTGCCAGCAGCTTAGAGACCCCCATAAAAAACATTCAGTACTTC,CASSLETPIKNIQYF
TRBJ2-5,NA,NA,TRBV15,TGTGCCACCAGCAGACAATCAGGGGGAGGAGAGACCCAGTACTTC,CATSRQSGGGETQYF
TRBJ2-7,NA,NA,TRBV28,TGTGCCAGCAGACCCGGGACTACTAGGGGGATCTCCTACGAGCAGTACTTC,CASRPGTTRGISYEQYF
TRBJ1-1,NA,NA,TRBV25-1,TGTGCCAGCAGTGAAAGTGGGCGTTTGAACACTGAAGCTTTCTTT,CASSESGRLNTEAFF
TRBJ1-4,NA,NA,TRBV2,TGTGCCAGCAGGGCTTCACAGAAGAATGAAAAACTGTTTTTT,CASRASQKNEKLFF
TRBJ2-1,NA,NA,TRBV30,TGTGCCTACGAGGGCAGGGGAGGAAATGAGCAGTTCTTC,CAYEGRGGNEQFF
TRBJ2-1,NA,NA,TRBV5-4,TGTGCCAGCAGCTTGGAAACCACCTACAATGAGCAGTTCTTC,CASSLETTYNEQFF
TRBJ2-5,NA,TRBD2,TRBV2,TGTGCCAGCAGAGCATTTAGCGGGGGGCAAGAGACCCAGTACTTC,CASRAFSGGQETQYF
TRBJ1-4,NA,TRBD1,TRBV9,TGTGCCAGCAGCGCACGGACAGGCCAAAATGAAAAACTGTTTTTT,CASSARTGQNEKLFF